This T cell receptor (beta chain) was identified during a study of T cells in Graves' hyperthyroidism and ophthalmopathy. The TCR beta CDR3 regions underwent amplification using RNA transcripts as the source. Researchers ran a first-round RT-PCR on the TCR CDR3 using the HTBI primer set. TCRdb reprocessed the multiplex PCR reads with MiXCR, giving one entry per CDR3 protein. The sample lists approximately 600,000 distinct CDR3 sequences, about 20% occurring once. Not enrolled were patients with uncontrolled infection, other autoimmune disease, pregnancy or lactation. From more than 9 ml of fresh peripheral blood, PBMCs were isolated. There are many counts of this clonotype. What it binds is not known. Germline V gene data show CDR1 as SGHAT and CDR2 as FQNNGV. The CDR3 runs to 16 residues. Trimming took off 5 bases at V and 8 bases at J, with 21 bases between the two ends. Study-wide points: The model made its ophthalmopathy prediction, and onset followed a median approximately 6.5 months later. Most clonotypes that expanded in the thyroid above 0.001 also showed up in blood.

The receptor was isolated from a man under 40 with Graves' ophthalmopathy. Sequencing was done on a sample of blood. The rearrangement joins TRBV11-2 to TRBJ1-4; TRBD1 might be the D (6 bases). CDR3 protein: CASSPRNQGQGEKLFF. The CDR3 DNA sequence: TGTGCCAGCAGCCCTAGAAATCAGGGGCAAGGAGAAAAACTGTTTTTT.